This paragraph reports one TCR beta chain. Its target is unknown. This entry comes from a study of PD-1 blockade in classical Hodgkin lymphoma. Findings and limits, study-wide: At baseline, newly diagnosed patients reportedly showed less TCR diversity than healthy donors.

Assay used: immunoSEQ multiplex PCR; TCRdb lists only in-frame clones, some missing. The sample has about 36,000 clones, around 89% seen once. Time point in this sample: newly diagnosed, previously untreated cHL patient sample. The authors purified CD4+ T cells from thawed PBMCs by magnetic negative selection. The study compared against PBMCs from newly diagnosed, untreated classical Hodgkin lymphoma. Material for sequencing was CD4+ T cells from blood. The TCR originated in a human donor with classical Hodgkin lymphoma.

The CDR3 loop reads CASSVGPGGAYNEQFF. As DNA, the CDR3 is TGTGCCAGCAGCGTAGGACCGGGGGGAGCCTACAATGAGCAGTTCTTC. The chain employs TRBV9 and TRBJ2-1, with TRBD2 matching over 7 bases. The trim removed 0 bases at V and 2 bases at J, leaving 5 bases unmatched. The CDR3 is made up of 16 amino acids. Germline lookup yields CDR1 SGDLS and CDR2 YYNGEE.